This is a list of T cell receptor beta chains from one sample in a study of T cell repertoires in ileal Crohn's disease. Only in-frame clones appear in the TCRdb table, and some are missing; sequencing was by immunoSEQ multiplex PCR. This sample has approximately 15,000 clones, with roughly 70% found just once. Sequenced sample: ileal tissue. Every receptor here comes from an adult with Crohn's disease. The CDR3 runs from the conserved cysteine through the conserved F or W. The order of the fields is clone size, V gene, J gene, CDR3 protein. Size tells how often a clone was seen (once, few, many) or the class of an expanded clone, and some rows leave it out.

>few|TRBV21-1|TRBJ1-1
CASSKPGGTEAFF
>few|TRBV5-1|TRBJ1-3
CASSPNYSGNTIYF
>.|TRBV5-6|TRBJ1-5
CASSLTGNQPQHF
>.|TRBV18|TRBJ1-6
CASSPPEGTGGSPLHF
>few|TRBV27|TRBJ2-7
CASSSHMGRPRSYEQYF
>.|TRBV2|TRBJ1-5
CASTPDRGPQPQHF
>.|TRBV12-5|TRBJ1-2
CASGQDRIYGYTF
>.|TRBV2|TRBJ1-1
CASSGTATNTEAFF
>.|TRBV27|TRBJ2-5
CASSGGPTETQYF
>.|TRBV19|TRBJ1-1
CASKAITTNTEAFF
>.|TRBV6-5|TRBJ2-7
CASKGASLTYEQYF
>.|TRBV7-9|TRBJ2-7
CASSLVGGTLTYEQYF
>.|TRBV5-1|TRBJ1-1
CASSPLTPNTEAFF
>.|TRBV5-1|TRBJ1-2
CASSSAGQGYGYTF
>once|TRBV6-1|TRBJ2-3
CASSELSGGATDTQYF
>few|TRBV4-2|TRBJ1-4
CASSARDRGRDEKLFF
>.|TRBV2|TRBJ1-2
CASSVAGGRGYTF
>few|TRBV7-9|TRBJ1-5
CASSSAPGQGGPSNQPQHF
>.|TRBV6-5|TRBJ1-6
CASSYLSANSPLHF
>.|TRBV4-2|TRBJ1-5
CASSQDHAGEQPQHF
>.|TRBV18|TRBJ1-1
CASSPSGGEAFF
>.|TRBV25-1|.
CASISNGRPSYEQYF
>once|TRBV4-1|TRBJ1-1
CASSPGRLYAEAFF
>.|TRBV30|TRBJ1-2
CAWKRNYGYTF
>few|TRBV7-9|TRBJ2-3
CASSLDRGGTGTQYF
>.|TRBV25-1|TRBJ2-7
CASSEQRVRYF
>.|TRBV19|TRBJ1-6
CASSRTVGNSPLHF
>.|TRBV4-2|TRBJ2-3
CASSQERGGPDTQYF
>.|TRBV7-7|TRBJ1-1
CASSRDRGTEAFF
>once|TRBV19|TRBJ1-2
CASSIGSFYGYTF
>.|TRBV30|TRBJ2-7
CAWSQGDEQYF
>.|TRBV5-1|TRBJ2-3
CASRDSGAADTQYF
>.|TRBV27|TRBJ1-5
CASSSEQGARNNQPQHF
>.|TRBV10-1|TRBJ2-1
CASSVGPGENEQFF
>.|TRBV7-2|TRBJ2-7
CASSPGTVNYEQYF
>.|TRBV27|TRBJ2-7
CASRENRVLGYEQYF
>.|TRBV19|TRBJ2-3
CASRELFHRTDTQYF
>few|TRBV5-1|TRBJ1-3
CASSGGQSSGNTIYF
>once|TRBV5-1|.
CASSLEGGTYEQYF
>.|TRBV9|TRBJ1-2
CASRHTGNLYGYTF
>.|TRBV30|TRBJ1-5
CAFSGGPRQPQHF
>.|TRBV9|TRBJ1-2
CASSAQPGKANYGYTF
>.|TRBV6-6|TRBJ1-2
CASTLREQPIYGYTF
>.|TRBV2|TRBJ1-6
CASSEAPTGRGGTLHF
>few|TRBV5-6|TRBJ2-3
CASRGGGLAGADTQYF
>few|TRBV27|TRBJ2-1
CASSLSGTGVSYNEQFF
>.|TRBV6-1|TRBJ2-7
CASSESNSGSYEQYF
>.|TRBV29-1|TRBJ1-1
CSVGGTGTNTEAFF
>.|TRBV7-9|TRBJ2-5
CASSLVAGEGAQYF
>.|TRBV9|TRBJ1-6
CASSYRDRGSPLHF
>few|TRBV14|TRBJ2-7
CASSQSGAGASYEQYF
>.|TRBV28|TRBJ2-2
CASSPPPLNTGELFF
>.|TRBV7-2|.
CASSFSRLTYEQYF
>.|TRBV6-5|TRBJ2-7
CASSYSLTSGAYEQYF
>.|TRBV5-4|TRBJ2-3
CASSLAGGSTDTQYF
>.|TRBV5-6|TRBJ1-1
CASSITRNTEAFF
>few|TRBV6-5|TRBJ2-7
CASSTGGGTYEQYF
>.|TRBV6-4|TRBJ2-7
CASSDLLGRSTYYEQYF
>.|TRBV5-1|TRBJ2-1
CASSLDRATYNEQFF